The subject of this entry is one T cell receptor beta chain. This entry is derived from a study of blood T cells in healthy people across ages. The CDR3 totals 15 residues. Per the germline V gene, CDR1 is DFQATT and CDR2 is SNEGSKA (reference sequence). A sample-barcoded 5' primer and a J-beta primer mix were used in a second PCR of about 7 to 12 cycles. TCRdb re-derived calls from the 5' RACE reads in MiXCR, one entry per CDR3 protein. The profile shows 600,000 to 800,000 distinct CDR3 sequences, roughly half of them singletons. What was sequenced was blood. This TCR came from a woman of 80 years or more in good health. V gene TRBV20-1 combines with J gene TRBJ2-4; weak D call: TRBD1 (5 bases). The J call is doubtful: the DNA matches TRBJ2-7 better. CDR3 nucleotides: TGCAGTGCTAGCCAGTCGGCAGGGTCGAGCCACGAGCAGTACTTC. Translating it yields CSASQSAGSSHEQYF.